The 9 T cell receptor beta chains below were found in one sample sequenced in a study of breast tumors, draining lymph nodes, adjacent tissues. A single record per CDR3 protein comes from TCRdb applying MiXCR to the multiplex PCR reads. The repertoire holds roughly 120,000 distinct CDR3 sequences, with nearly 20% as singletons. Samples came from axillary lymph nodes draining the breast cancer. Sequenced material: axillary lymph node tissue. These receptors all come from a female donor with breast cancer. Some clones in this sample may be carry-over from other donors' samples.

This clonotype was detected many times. The CDR3 coding sequence is TGTGCCAGCAGCAGCCCCGGGACAGGGGGTGGCTACACCTTC. Translating gives CASSSPGTGGGYTF. The chain is built from TRBV28 and TRBJ1-2; 11 bases agree with TRBD1. Germline assignment: CDR1 MDHEN and CDR2 SYDVKM. V lost 6 bases to trimming and J lost 7 bases; unmatched junction nucleotides: 7. CDR3 length: 14 amino acids.

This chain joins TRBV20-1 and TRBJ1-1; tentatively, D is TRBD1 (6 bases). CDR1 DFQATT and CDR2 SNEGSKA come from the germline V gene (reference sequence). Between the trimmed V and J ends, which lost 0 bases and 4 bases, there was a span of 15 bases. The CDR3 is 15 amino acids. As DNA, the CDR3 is TGCAGTGCTAGAGAGGGGGGGGGCGTGGGCACTGAAGCTTTCTTT. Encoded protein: CSAREGGGVGTEAFF.

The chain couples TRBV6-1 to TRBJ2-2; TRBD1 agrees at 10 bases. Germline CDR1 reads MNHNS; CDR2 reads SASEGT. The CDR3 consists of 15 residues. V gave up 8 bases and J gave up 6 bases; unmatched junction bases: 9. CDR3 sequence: CASLLTGGASGELFF. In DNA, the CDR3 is TGTGCCAGCTTGCTGACAGGGGGCGCTTCCGGGGAGCTGTTTTTT.

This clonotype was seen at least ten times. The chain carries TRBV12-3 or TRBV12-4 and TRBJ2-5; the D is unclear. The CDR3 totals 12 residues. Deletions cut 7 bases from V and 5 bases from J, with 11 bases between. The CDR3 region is CASNKFGETQYF. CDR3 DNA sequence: TGTGCCAGCAATAAGTTTGGGGAGACCCAGTACTTC.

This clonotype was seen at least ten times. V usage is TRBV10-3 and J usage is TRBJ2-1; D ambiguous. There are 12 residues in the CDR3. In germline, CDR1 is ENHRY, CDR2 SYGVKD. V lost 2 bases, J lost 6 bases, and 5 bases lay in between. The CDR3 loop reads CAISEGRNEQFF. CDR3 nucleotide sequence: TGTGCCATCAGTGAGGGTCGCAATGAGCAGTTCTTC.

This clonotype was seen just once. As DNA, the CDR3 is TGTGCCAGCAGCTTGGGGTACCGGGAGACCCAGTACTTC. Translation: CASSLGYRETQYF. The chain links TRBV7-6 to TRBJ2-5, with D uncertain. The V and J ends lost 3 bases and 5 bases respectively, with 10 bases between them. Germline loops: CDR1 SGHVS, CDR2 FNYEAQ. The CDR3 is 13 amino acids.

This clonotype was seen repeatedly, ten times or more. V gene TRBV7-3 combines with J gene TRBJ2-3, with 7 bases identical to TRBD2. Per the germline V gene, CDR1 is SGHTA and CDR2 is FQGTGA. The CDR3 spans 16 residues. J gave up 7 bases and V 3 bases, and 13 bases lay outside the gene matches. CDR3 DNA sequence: TGTGCCAGCAGCTTGGCAGGGTTGGCGGGAGTTTATACGCAGTATTTT. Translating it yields CASSLAGLAGVYTQYF.

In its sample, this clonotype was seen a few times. CDR3 sequence: CASSQESREAGELFF. The CDR3 DNA sequence: TGCGCCAGCAGCCAAGAGTCGCGGGAGGCCGGGGAGCTGTTTTTT. The chain combines TRBV4-1 with TRBJ2-2; 8 bases are a match to TRBD2. This CDR3 has 15 residues. The V gene's germline CDR1 is MGHRA and CDR2 YSYEKL. Trimming cost V 0 bases and J 6 bases; bases outside gene matches: 3.

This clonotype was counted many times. The CDR3 bases are TGTGCCATCAGTGAGACAGAAATACAGCCCCAGCATTTT. It translates to CAISETEIQPQHF. The V call is TRBV10-3, the J call TRBJ1-5; D gene ambiguous. CDR1 is ENHRY and CDR2 is SYGVKD in the germline V gene. The V and J ends lost 2 bases and 7 bases respectively, with 9 bases between them. The CDR3 covers 13 residues.